These T cell receptor beta chains were read from a single sample in a study of T cell repertoires in cytomegalovirus infection. Their antigen targets remain unknown. TCRdb fed the reads into MiXCR, producing one record per CDR3 protein. The table shows 100,000 to 120,000 distinct CDR3 sequences, with roughly 31% occurring only once. Sample: CD8+ T cells from cultured PBMCs, taken from culture after CMV antigen stimulation. The receptors stem from a human donor in good health (CMV status not recorded). Some clones in this sample may be carry-over from other donors' samples. CDR3s leave out the opening cysteine and the closing phenylalanine or tryptophan.

TRBV19	TRBJ2-5	ASSGRWGQETQY
TRBV4-2	TRBJ1-2	ASSRNSGTGSGYT
TRBV6-2/TRBV6-3	TRBJ2-1	ASSYSQGRTYNEQF
TRBV7-9	TRBJ2-4	ASSQAGTDAKNIQY
TRBV5-1	TRBJ1-2	ASSSQGQAITNYGYT
TRBV6-1	TRBJ2-7	ASSESYSSYEQY
TRBV14	TRBJ1-1	ASSQVGGYTEAF
TRBV27	TRBJ1-5	ASSQGTGGYQPQH
TRBV5-6	TRBJ2-1	ASARTGGSYNEQF
TRBV6-5	TRBJ2-7	ASSYGMEQY
TRBV12-3/TRBV12-4	TRBJ2-7	ASAGGEQY
TRBV28	TRBJ2-7	ASSFRDRVSYEQY
TRBV6-2/TRBV6-3	TRBJ1-1	ASSPTGQGTEAF
TRBV23-1	TRBJ1-1	ASSQSRPEGMNTEAF
TRBV12-3/TRBV12-4	TRBJ2-5	ASSLGQVQETQY
TRBV6-1	TRBJ2-1	ASSENLGLGFNEQF
TRBV7-6	TRBJ2-7	ASSFAGNPYEQY
TRBV28	TRBJ1-1	ASSLFRNPQGYIEGTEAF
TRBV19	TRBJ1-3	ASSMHRGLDTIY
TRBV7-3	TRBJ2-1	ASSEQLAPSEQF
TRBV4-1	TRBJ2-2	ASSQARGGRKELF
TRBV5-1	TRBJ1-2	ASRRGPPGSPYGYT